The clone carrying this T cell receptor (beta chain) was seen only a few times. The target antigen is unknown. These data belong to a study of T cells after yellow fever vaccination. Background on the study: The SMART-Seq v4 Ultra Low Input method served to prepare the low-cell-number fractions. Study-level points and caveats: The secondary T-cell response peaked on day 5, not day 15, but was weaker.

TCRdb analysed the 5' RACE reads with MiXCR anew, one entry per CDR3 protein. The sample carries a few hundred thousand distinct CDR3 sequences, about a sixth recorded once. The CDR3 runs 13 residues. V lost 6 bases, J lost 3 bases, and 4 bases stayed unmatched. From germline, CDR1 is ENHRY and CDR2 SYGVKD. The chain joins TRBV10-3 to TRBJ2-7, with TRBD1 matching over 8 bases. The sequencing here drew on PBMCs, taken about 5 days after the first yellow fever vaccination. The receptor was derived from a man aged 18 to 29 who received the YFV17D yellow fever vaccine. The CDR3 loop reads CAIRQGGSYEQYV. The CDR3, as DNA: TGTGCCATCAGACAGGGGGGCAGCTACGAGCAGTACGTC.